What follows are 16 T cell receptor beta chains derived from one specimen sequenced in a study of cytomegalovirus exposure and HLA in healthy donors. The PCR was carried out with 60 Vbeta primers and 13 Jbeta primers. Libraries were prepared by immunoSEQ multiplex PCR; TCRdb keeps only in-frame clonotypes and omits some of them. Of about 160,000 clones listed, 80% to 90% were seen once; the top ten hold approximately 0.78%. Material: PBMCs. These receptors were taken from a woman aged 18-29 years in good health and CMV-seronegative.

V is TRBV27 and J is TRBJ1-2, with D perhaps TRBD1 (6 bases). V was cut by 7 bases and J by 9 bases, with 15 bases left in between. CDR1 and CDR2 from the germline V gene are MNHEY and SMNVEV (reference sequence). This CDR3 region has 12 residues. DNA of the CDR3: TGTGCCAGCACCCGCCCACAGGGAAGCTACACCTTC. It yields the protein CASTRPQGSYTF.

This chain's CDR3 is CASGNSYEQYF. In DNA, the CDR3 is TGTGCCAGCGGGAACTCCTACGAGCAGTACTTC. The chain couples TRBV10-3 to TRBJ2-7; D is possibly TRBD2 (6 bases). V lost 10 bases, J lost 0 bases, and 7 bases lay in between. The CDR3 has 11 residues. Per the germline V gene, CDR1 is ENHRY and CDR2 is SYGVKD.

This clone was counted a single time. The chain combines TRBV28 with TRBJ1-4; 10 positions match TRBD1. Germline CDR1 and CDR2: MDHEN and SYDVKM. The CDR3 is 19 residues long. J was trimmed by 4 bases and V by 5 bases; bases with no gene match: 16. The CDR3 is CASSTATGGEGRVNEKLFF. The CDR3 DNA reads as TGTGCCAGCAGTACCGCGACAGGGGGCGAGGGTCGGGTTAATGAAAAACTGTTTTTT.

The gene calls are TRBV6-4 and TRBJ2-3; 11 nucleotides agree with TRBD2. CDR1 is MRHNA and CDR2 is SNTAGT in the germline V gene. The CDR3 covers 16 residues. The ends lost 5 bases at V and 6 bases at J; junction bases unmatched: 10. The CDR3 nucleotides read TGTGCCAGCAGTCCCACTGGGACTAGCGGAGGGGATACGCAGTATTTT. Translation gives CASSPTGTSGGDTQYF.

The V call is TRBV5-1, the J call TRBJ2-1; 10 bases map to TRBD2. Germline lookup yields CDR1 SGHRS and CDR2 YFSETQ. Germline trimming cut 1 base from V and 6 bases from J; bases unmatched to any gene: 4. The CDR3 sequence is 15 residues long. CDR3 DNA sequence: TGCGCCAGCAGCTTGATAGCGGGAGGCCGCAATGAGCAGTTCTTC. Translated, it gives CASSLIAGGRNEQFF.

The chain has TRBV5-1 and TRBJ2-1, with D unresolved. Germline V gene sequence: CDR1 SGHRS, CDR2 YFSETQ. Trimming took 0 bases from V and 9 from J, leaving 10 bases between them. This CDR3 contains 13 residues. The CDR3 sequence is CASSLVSRSEQFF. The CDR3 DNA reads TGCGCCAGCAGCTTGGTGTCGAGAAGTGAGCAGTTCTTC.

This clone came up once. This chain links TRBV6-5 with TRBJ1-2; weak D call: TRBD1 (6 bases). Germline V gene data show CDR1 as MNHEY and CDR2 as SVGAGI. The V and J ends lost 2 bases and 7 bases respectively, with 11 bases between them. The CDR3 spans 13 residues. The CDR3 sequence is CASSYNDRLGYTF. The CDR3 DNA reads as TGTGCCAGCAGTTACAATGACAGGCTTGGCTACACCTTC.

The chain recombines TRBV27 with TRBJ2-7; 7 nucleotides match TRBD2. Germline V gene sequence: CDR1 MNHEY, CDR2 SMNVEV (reference sequence). J was trimmed by 0 bases and V by 4 bases; bases with no gene match: 3. CDR3 length: 14 residues. Here the CDR3 reads CASSYTSDSYEQYF. CDR3 DNA: TGTGCCAGCAGTTACACTAGCGACTCCTACGAGCAGTACTTC.

V gene TRBV10-3 combines with J gene TRBJ2-7; 10 bases are a match to TRBD2. Germline lookup yields CDR1 ENHRY and CDR2 SYGVKD. The CDR3 covers 17 residues. The trim removed 3 bases at V and 4 bases at J, leaving 12 bases unmatched. In DNA, the CDR3 is TGTGCCATCAGTGACCCCGAAACTAGCGGGACAAAGTACGAGCAGTACTTC. This gives the protein CAISDPETSGTKYEQYF.

This rearrangement joins TRBV29-1 to TRBJ1-2; 7 bases match TRBD1. This CDR3 comprises 13 residues. Germline lookup yields CDR1 SQVTM and CDR2 ANQGSEA. After removal of 7 bases from V and 8 bases from J, the junction contained 13 bases not matched to a gene. The CDR3 spells CSADPGQWGGYTF. The CDR3, as DNA: TGCAGCGCCGATCCGGGACAGTGGGGAGGCTACACCTTC.

The chain has TRBV27 and TRBJ1-1, with D unresolved. The CDR3 extends over 15 amino acids. V lost 2 bases to trimming and J lost 1 base, with 11 bases between them. Germline loops: CDR1 MNHEY, CDR2 SMNVEV (reference sequence). The CDR3 bases are TGTGCCAGCAGTTTAATTGGGCTTTCGAACACTGAAGCTTTCTTT. Amino acids: CASSLIGLSNTEAFF.

The CDR3 region is CAWSGTSGRYEQYF. CDR3 coding DNA: TGTGCCTGGAGCGGGACTAGCGGGAGATACGAGCAGTACTTC. The chain joins TRBV30 to TRBJ2-7; 14 bases map to TRBD2. This CDR3 comprises 14 residues. J lost 4 bases, V lost 3 bases, and 2 bases had no gene match. Germline-derived CDR1 and CDR2 are GTSNPN and SVGIG (reference sequence). Complete variable domain (other parts from reference TRBV30 and TRBJ2-7): SQTIHQWPATLVQPVGSPLSLECTVEGTSNPNLYWYRQAAGRGLQLLFYSVGIGQISSEVPQNLSASRPQDRQFILSSKKLLLSDSGFYLCAWSGTSGRYEQYFGPGTRLTVT.

A word on this clone: One junction end does not reproduce the germline sequence, and a read error may be involved. This chain uses TRBV4-3 with TRBJ1-5; D is possibly TRBD1 (5 bases). Germline values: CDR1 LGHNA, CDR2 YSLEER. The CDR3 loop spans 15 amino acids. CDR3 nucleotide sequence: TGCGCCAACAGCCAAGATCCCAGGGGCAATCAGCCCCAGCATTTT. Its protein is CANSQDPRGNQPQHF.

The chain carries TRBV2 and TRBJ2-5, with 8 bases aligning to TRBD2. The assigned J gene may be wrong: the sequence end matches TRBJ2-7 better. The length of the CDR3 is 15 residues. The germline V gene encodes CDR1 SNHLY and CDR2 FYNNEI. The CDR3 coding sequence is TGTGCCAGCAGTTCGTACGGGAGGGCTTTTTACGAGCAGTACTTC. Translated: CASSSYGRAFYEQYF.

This clone was seen only a few times. The chain is built from TRBV28 and TRBJ1-1; 8 bases are a match to TRBD1. Trimming at V came to 0 bases and at J to 11 bases, leaving 8 bases not matched to a gene. The CDR3 extends over 14 amino acids. Germline V CDR1 and CDR2: MDHEN, SYDVKM. CDR3 sequence: CASSLWDRDHGAFF. The CDR3 DNA is TGTGCCAGCAGTTTATGGGACAGGGATCACGGGGCTTTCTTT.

This clone occurred a few times. The junction shows a germline mismatch at one end, possibly a read error. V usage is TRBV7-2 and J usage is TRBJ2-7; TRBD2 agrees at 9 bases. The CDR3 spans 12 residues. Germline V gene data show CDR1 as SGHTA and CDR2 as FQGNSA. The CDR3 DNA reads as TGTGCCAGCAGCTCCAATAGCGGGAGTCTTGACTTC. Translated, it gives CASSSNSGSLDF.